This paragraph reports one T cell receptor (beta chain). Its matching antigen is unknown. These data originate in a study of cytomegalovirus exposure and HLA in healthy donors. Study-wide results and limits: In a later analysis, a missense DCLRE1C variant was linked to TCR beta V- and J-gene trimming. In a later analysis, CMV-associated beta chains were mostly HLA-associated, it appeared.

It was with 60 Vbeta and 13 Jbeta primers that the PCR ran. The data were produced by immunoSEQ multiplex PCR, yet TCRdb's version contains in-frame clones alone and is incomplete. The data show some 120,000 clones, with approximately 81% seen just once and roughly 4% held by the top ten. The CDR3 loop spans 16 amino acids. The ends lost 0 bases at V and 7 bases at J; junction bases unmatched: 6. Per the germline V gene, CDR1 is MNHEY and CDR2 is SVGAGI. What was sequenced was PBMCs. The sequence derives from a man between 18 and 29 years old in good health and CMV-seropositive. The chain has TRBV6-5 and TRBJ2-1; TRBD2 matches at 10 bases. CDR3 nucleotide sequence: TGTGCCAGCAGTTACTCCGAGCGGGGGGGTCAGAATGAGCAGTTCTTC. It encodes CASSYSERGGQNEQFF.